Sequencing of this TCR beta chain was carried out in a study of human T cells and chemical hapten exposure. Study-level points and caveats: Expanded TCR sets contained significantly more large CDR3 similarity clusters than controls.

This clonotype was counted at least ten times. Its target is not known. As handled by the study authors: The median was about 100,000 TCRs per sample, ranging roughly 23,224 to 750,000. Each CDR3 protein gets one entry after TCRdb re-called the RACE reads with MiXCR. TCRdb's processing, not the authors', yielded these V and J calls. The table has some 120,000 distinct CDR3 sequences, roughly an eighth seen once; the top ten hold just over 1.4%. Time point: patch test 1, 2 weeks after DPC sensitization. Indicated treatment: therapeutic diphenylcyclopropenone sensitization with weekly scalp DPC. The V and J ends lost 1 base and 4 bases respectively, with 14 bases between them. The CDR3 length is 14 residues. Germline CDR1 reads SQVTM; CDR2 reads ANQGSEA.

The sample here was whole blood, taken in connection with sensitization to the hapten diphenylcyclopropenone (DPC). This chain connects TRBV29-1 to TRBJ2-7; no clear D gene. The source is a woman in her 50s with alopecia areata. Some clones in this sample may be carry-over from other donors' samples. CDR3 protein: CSVEVTGFGYEQYF. The CDR3 DNA sequence: TGCAGCGTTGAAGTAACGGGCTTTGGATACGAGCAGTACTTC.